The 28 T cell receptor beta chains below were found in one sample sequenced in a study of blood T cell repertoires in COVID-19. Profiled with immunoSEQ multiplex PCR; TCRdb holds only in-frame clones, not every one. This sample has more than 400,000 clones, with 75% to 90% found just once. Sequenced material: peripheral blood. These receptors all stem from a human donor in a cohort sampled during active COVID-19.

The CDR3 coding sequence is TGTGCCAGTACTAGGGTTAGTAGCGGGAGCCGGGAGACCCAGTACTTC. Residues: CASTRVSSGSRETQYF. The V and J genes are TRBV19 and TRBJ2-5; 9 nucleotides agree with TRBD2. CDR1 LNHDA and CDR2 SQIVND come from the germline V gene (reference sequence). The CDR3 has 16 amino acids. The trim removed 7 bases at V and 5 bases at J, leaving 14 bases unmatched. Full variable domain (missing parts from reference TRBV19 and TRBJ2-5): DGGITQSPKYLFRKEGQNVTLSCEQNLNHDAMYWYRQDPGQGLRLIYYSQIVNDFQKGDIAEGYSVSREKKESFPLTVTSAQKNPTAFYLCASTRVSSGSRETQYFGPGTRLLVL.

The V and J genes are TRBV5-1 and TRBJ1-6; TRBD1 matches at 7 bases. After removal of 1 base from V and 6 bases from J, the junction contained 4 bases not matched to a gene. CDR1 is SGHRS, CDR2 YFSETQ, per germline. This CDR3 has 15 residues. This CDR3 reads CASSLTGAGNSPLHF. CDR3 nucleotide sequence: TGCGCCAGCAGCTTGACAGGGGCGGGTAATTCACCCCTCCACTTT.

This clone was picked up one time. This rearrangement joins TRBV7-8 to TRBJ1-1, with a possible D match to TRBD1 (5 bases). There are 16 residues in the CDR3. Trimming removed 1 base at V and 3 bases at J, with 15 bases between. Germline V gene sequence: CDR1 SGHVS, CDR2 FQNEAQ. The CDR3 DNA reads as TGTGCCAGCAGCTTAGGCGTTGTGTCGGGGGACACTGAAGCTTTCTTT. It yields the protein CASSLGVVSGDTEAFF.

This rearrangement joins TRBV7-3 to TRBJ2-2; perhaps TRBD1 as D (5 bases). CDR3 length equals 15 residues. CDR1 and CDR2 from the germline V gene are SGHTA and FQGTGA. Trimming stripped 2 bases from V and 6 bases from J, with 13 bases between. The CDR3 protein is CASSLGDREAGELFF. The CDR3 nucleotides are TGTGCCAGCAGCTTAGGAGACAGAGAAGCCGGGGAGCTGTTTTTT.

The genes are TRBV6-6 and TRBJ1-2; 8 positions match TRBD1. V shed 6 bases and J 7 bases; nucleotides not matched to a gene: 10. Germline CDR1 is MNHNY and CDR2 is SVGAGI (reference sequence). The CDR3 loop spans 14 amino acids. CDR3 coding DNA: TGTGCCAGCAGACGAGACCCGGACAGGGTTGGCTACACCTTC. It codes for CASRRDPDRVGYTF.

The chain recombines TRBV25-1 with TRBJ2-7, with a tentative D call TRBD2 (6 bases). Trimming pared 7 bases from V and 6 bases from J, leaving 22 bases between. The germline gives CDR1 MGHDK, CDR2 SYGVNS. The CDR3 contains 15 residues. Written as DNA, the CDR3 is TGTGCCAGCACCAGAGGGGACGCGGGATCTGGCGAGCAGTACTTC. Translation gives CASTRGDAGSGEQYF.

The chain recombines TRBV6-1 with TRBJ2-7; 16 nucleotides line up with TRBD2. This CDR3 contains 18 residues. Germline V gene lookup returns CDR1 MNHNS and CDR2 SASEGT. The J segment lost 1 base and the V segment lost 4 bases, leaving 7 bases of the junction unmatched. CDR3 amino acids: CASSGVGLAGGRSYEQYF. CDR3 in DNA: TGTGCCAGCAGTGGGGTGGGACTAGCGGGAGGGAGGTCCTACGAGCAGTACTTC.

The chain employs TRBV5-6 and TRBJ1-2, with a weak D call TRBD1 (5 bases). The ends were cut back, 0 bases at V and 8 bases at J, with 17 bases in the middle. Germline V gene sequence: CDR1 SGHDT, CDR2 YYEEEE. The CDR3 consists of 15 residues. The DNA for the CDR3 is TGTGCCAGCAGCTTGGTTGGACAAGGTCTCTTCGGCTACACCTTC. Its protein product is CASSLVGQGLFGYTF.

This clone was detected once. The V call is TRBV28, the J call TRBJ2-2; TRBD1 aligns across 12 bases. This CDR3 has 15 amino acids. In germline, CDR1 is MDHEN, CDR2 SYDVKM. The junction had 9 bases not matched to a gene; V was cut back by 8 bases and J by 8 bases. The CDR3 spells CASRLGQGAVGELFF. As DNA, the CDR3 is TGTGCCAGCCGCCTGGGACAGGGGGCGGTAGGGGAGCTGTTTTTT.

V is TRBV28 and J is TRBJ2-3, with 9 nucleotides matching TRBD2. Trimming removed 2 bases from V and 8 bases from J; junction bases left unmatched: 8. Germline CDR1 MDHEN, CDR2 SYDVKM. The CDR3 runs 15 residues. The CDR3 DNA follows: TGTGCCAGCAGTTTAGCGGGAGGGTACCCTCCTACGCAGTATTTT. Amino acid sequence: CASSLAGGYPPTQYF.

J is TRBJ1-1 and V is TRBV18; TRBD1 matches 7 bases. The germline gives CDR1 KGHSH, CDR2 LQKENI. Losses at the gene ends were 3 bases for V and 5 bases for J; bases not matched to a gene: 0. CDR3 length equals 12 residues. The CDR3 nucleotides read TGTGCCAGCTCACCGGGACAGACTGAAGCTTTCTTT. It specifies CASSPGQTEAFF.

The V call is TRBV20-1, the J call TRBJ2-5, with D possibly being TRBD1 (5 bases). Germline CDR1 reads DFQATT; CDR2 reads SNEGSKA (reference sequence). CDR3 length equals 10 residues. The CDR3: CSPTEETQYF. In DNA form, the CDR3 reads TGCAGCCCGACAGAAGAGACCCAGTACTTC.

The V gene is TRBV5-1, the J gene TRBJ1-1; the match to TRBD1 covers 8 bases. The V gene end was trimmed by 0 bases and the J gene end by 5 bases; junction bases not matched to a gene: 6. There are 15 residues in the CDR3. CDR1 and CDR2 (germline): SGHRS, YFSETQ. The CDR3 sequence: CASSLEGRGHTEAFF. The CDR3 DNA reads as TGCGCCAGCAGCTTGGAGGGCAGGGGGCATACTGAAGCTTTCTTT.

The chain combines TRBV30 with TRBJ1-2; D is unresolved. This CDR3 contains 12 residues. V was cut by 0 bases and J by 3 bases, with 5 bases left in between. The germline V gene encodes CDR1 GTSNPN and CDR2 SVGIG (reference sequence). The CDR3: CAWSVGHYGYTF. The CDR3 DNA follows: TGTGCCTGGAGTGTCGGTCACTATGGCTACACCTTC. Together with reference TRBV30 and TRBJ1-2, the CDR3 gives the full variable domain: SQTIHQWPATLVQPVGSPLSLECTVEGTSNPNLYWYRQAAGRGLQLLFYSVGIGQISSEVPQNLSASRPQDRQFILSSKKLLLSDSGFYLCAWSVGHYGYTFGSGTRLTVV.

The CDR3 DNA is TGCAGCGTTGCCGCGAGGGATGTAGGTGGCTACACCTTC. This sequence encodes CSVAARDVGGYTF. The chain combines TRBV29-1 with TRBJ1-2; no clear D. The V and J ends lost 4 bases and 7 bases respectively, with 16 bases between them. Germline CDR1 is SQVTM and CDR2 is ANQGSEA. CDR3 length: 13 residues.

This chain joins TRBV9 and TRBJ2-3; tentatively, D is TRBD2 (6 bases). In germline, CDR1 is SGDLS, CDR2 YYNGEE. This CDR3 is built from 20 residues. V was pared by 1 base and J by 1 base, with 25 bases between. This chain's CDR3 is CASSVYPSDKSLGGTDTQYF. CDR3 DNA sequence: TGTGCCAGCAGCGTATATCCTAGCGACAAATCATTAGGTGGCACAGATACGCAGTATTTT. The full variable domain, with the rest looked up from reference TRBV9 and TRBJ2-3, is DSGVTQTPKHLITATGQRVTLRCSPRSGDLSVYWYQQSLDQGLQFLIQYYNGEERAKGNILERFSAQQFPDLHSELNLSSLELGDSALYFCASSVYPSDKSLGGTDTQYFGPGTRLTVL.

V usage is TRBV30 and J usage is TRBJ2-3, with 10 bases that match TRBD2. With 3 bases clipped from V and 4 bases from J, the junction kept 4 bases outside the gene matches. Looked up from germline, CDR1 is GTSNPN and CDR2 is SVGIG (reference sequence). This CDR3 has 14 amino acids. The CDR3 is CAWRLAGNADTQYF. The CDR3 DNA is TGTGCCTGGAGACTAGCGGGAAACGCAGATACGCAGTATTTT. The full variable domain, completed using reference TRBV30 and TRBJ2-3, is SQTIHQWPATLVQPVGSPLSLECTVEGTSNPNLYWYRQAAGRGLQLLFYSVGIGQISSEVPQNLSASRPQDRQFILSSKKLLLSDSGFYLCAWRLAGNADTQYFGPGTRLTVL.

This clone was seen a few times. The chain uses TRBV15 and TRBJ1-5; 9 nucleotides line up with TRBD1. Germline-derived CDR1 and CDR2 are LNHNV and YYDKDF (reference sequence). This CDR3 comprises 17 residues. V lost 2 bases to trimming and J lost 2 bases; unmatched junction nucleotides: 7. The CDR3 protein is CATSRTRQGGGNQPQHF. The CDR3 DNA reads TGTGCCACCAGCAGAACGAGACAGGGGGGAGGCAATCAGCCCCAGCATTTT.

The chain combines TRBV18 with TRBJ2-3; D might be TRBD2 (5 bases). The V end was cut by 1 base, the J end by 2 bases, with 7 bases between. The germline V gene has CDR1 KGHSH and CDR2 LQKENI. The CDR3 is 14 amino acids. The CDR3 loop is CASSPLDSTDTQYF. CDR3 nucleotide sequence: TGTGCCAGCTCACCACTGGACTCCACAGATACGCAGTATTTT.

There are a few counts of this clone. This chain uses TRBV12-3 or TRBV12-4 with TRBJ2-1, with D possibly matching TRBD2 (5 bases). Between the trimmed V and J ends, which lost 7 bases and 10 bases, there was a span of 11 bases. The CDR3 has 11 residues. In DNA, the CDR3 is TGTGCCAGCACTTCAGAGGGAGAGCAGTTCTTC. As protein: CASTSEGEQFF.

J is TRBJ2-5 and V is TRBV27, with 9 bases aligning to TRBD2. The germline V gene has CDR1 MNHEY and CDR2 SMNVEV (reference sequence). The CDR3 has 13 amino acids. The junction had 7 bases not matched to a gene; V was cut back by 10 bases and J by 4 bases. CDR3 DNA sequence: TGTGCCACCTCCCAACTAGCGGGAGAGACCCAGTACTTC. It codes for CATSQLAGETQYF.

This clone was found many times. The chain's CDR3 is CASRVTGQSNYGYTF. The DNA of the CDR3 is TGTGCCAGCAGGGTGACGGGACAATCAAACTATGGCTACACCTTC. This sequence joins TRBV28 and TRBJ1-2, with a tentative D call TRBD1 (6 bases). Trimming shortened V by 6 bases and J by 2 bases, and 16 bases separated the two germline ends. Germline CDR1 MDHEN, CDR2 SYDVKM. This CDR3 is 15 amino acids long.

V and J are TRBV28 and TRBJ1-5, with a tentative D call TRBD1 (5 bases). Germline V CDR1 and CDR2: MDHEN, SYDVKM. The germline V and J ends were trimmed by 2 bases and 11 bases, with 10 bases remaining between them. The CDR3 consists of 12 residues. CDR3 sequence reads: CASSLTARAQHF. CDR3 nucleotide sequence: TGTGCCAGCAGTTTAACGGCCAGGGCCCAGCATTTT.

This chain links TRBV4-2 with TRBJ1-4; D perhaps matches TRBD1 (6 bases). V was shortened by 1 base and J by 6 bases, with 9 bases between the two germline ends. Germline CDR1 reads LGHNA; CDR2 reads YNFKEQ. This CDR3 is built from 14 residues. The CDR3 is CASSQVRTDEKLFF. CDR3 bases: TGTGCCAGCAGCCAAGTACGGACAGATGAAAAACTGTTTTTT.

The V call is TRBV5-6, the J call TRBJ1-2; tentatively, D is TRBD1 (5 bases). V lost 4 bases and J 8 bases, leaving 27 bases between the germline ends. CDR3 size: 17 residues. The germline CDR1 and CDR2 sequences are SGHDT and YYEEEE. The CDR3 loop reads CASSLLFPSDTNEGYTF. CDR3 nucleotides: TGTGCCAGCAGCCTTCTCTTCCCGTCGGACACGAACGAGGGCTACACCTTC.

This chain links TRBV30 with TRBJ2-7, with a weak D call TRBD1 (5 bases). This CDR3 has 14 amino acids. Trimming stripped 1 base from V and 2 bases from J, with 12 bases between. The germline CDR1 and CDR2 sequences are GTSNPN and SVGIG (reference sequence). The CDR3 loop is CAWSEGQDAYEQYF. CDR3 coding DNA: TGTGCCTGGAGTGAGGGGCAGGACGCCTACGAGCAGTACTTC.

The CDR3 spells CASSQGGLAGSTDTQYF. CDR3 DNA: TGTGCCAGCAGCCAAGGAGGACTAGCGGGGAGCACAGATACGCAGTATTTT. The J gene is TRBJ2-3, the V gene TRBV4-2, with TRBD2 matching 12 bases. The CDR3 has 17 amino acids. Germline CDR1 reads LGHNA; CDR2 reads YNFKEQ. The V gene end was trimmed by 1 base and the J gene end by 0 bases; junction bases not matched to a gene: 2.

The chain combines TRBV28 with TRBJ2-7; 7 nucleotides align to TRBD1. Looked up from germline, CDR1 is MDHEN and CDR2 is SYDVKM. Losses at the gene ends were 6 bases for V and 4 bases for J; bases not matched to a gene: 9. The CDR3 has 14 residues. The CDR3 coding sequence is TGTGCCAGCAGAACCGACAGGGTCACTTACGAGCAGTACTTC. This codes for CASRTDRVTYEQYF.